These 15 T cell receptor beta chains share one sample of origin, sequenced in a study of T cells in Graves' hyperthyroidism and ophthalmopathy. RNA transcripts served as the template for amplifying TCR beta CDR3 regions. HTBI primers were employed in a first-round RT-PCR of the TCR CDR3. TCRdb re-called the multiplex PCR reads through MiXCR, storing one row per CDR3 protein. This table has 550,000 to 800,000 distinct CDR3 sequences, around 17% appearing once. Sequenced material: blood. The receptors shown here come from a man between 18 and 29 years old with Graves' hyperthyroidism.

This chain joins TRBV6-1 and TRBJ1-2, with 7 bases lining up with TRBD1. Germline V gene data show CDR1 as MNHNS and CDR2 as SASEGT. This CDR3 is 13 amino acids long. V lost 8 bases and J lost 8; bases outside the gene matches: 11. CDR3 amino acids: CASGGGGGRGYTF. In DNA form, the CDR3 reads TGTGCCAGCGGGGGAGGGGGCGGAAGAGGCTACACCTTC.

The chain recombines TRBV30 with TRBJ2-7; the D is unclear. V was pared by 0 bases and J by 7 bases, with 10 bases between. The CDR3 loop spans 12 amino acids. Germline values: CDR1 GTSNPN, CDR2 SVGIG (reference sequence). Here the CDR3 DNA reads TGTGCCTGGAGTGTCCTACCAGTAGAGCAGTACTTC. Residues: CAWSVLPVEQYF.

This chain uses TRBV7-6 with TRBJ2-1; 7 nucleotides align to TRBD1. The junction had 13 bases not matched to a gene; V was cut back by 5 bases and J by 6 bases. Germline CDR1 is SGHVS and CDR2 is FNYEAQ. CDR3 size: 16 residues. CDR3: CASSTATGQSPNEQFF. In DNA form, the CDR3 reads TGTGCCAGCAGCACGGCGACAGGGCAGTCCCCCAATGAGCAGTTCTTC.

The chain has TRBV24-1 and TRBJ2-7; TRBD2 matches at 14 bases. J was trimmed by 4 bases and V by 9 bases; bases with no gene match: 7. This CDR3 comprises 15 residues. Germline values: CDR1 KGHDR, CDR2 SFDVKD. Here the CDR3 reads CATGGTSGRGYEQYF. The CDR3 DNA sequence: TGTGCCACCGGGGGGACTAGCGGGAGAGGATACGAGCAGTACTTC.

This clonotype was seen only once. This could be a read error, since a much larger clone is one nucleotide away. This chain joins TRBV2 and TRBJ2-3; TRBD2 agrees at 10 bases. The CDR3 contains 16 residues. V lost 7 bases and J lost 2; bases outside the gene matches: 9. Germline values: CDR1 SNHLY, CDR2 FYNNEI. The CDR3 DNA follows: TGTGCCAGCACCAAGCGGGAGGGGAGGATCACAGATACGCAGTATTTT. This codes for CASTKREGRITDTQYF. The full variable domain, completed using reference TRBV2 and TRBJ2-3, is EPEVTQTPSHQVTQMGQEVILRCVPISNHLYFYWYRQILGQKVEFLVSFYNNEISEKSEIFDDQFSVERPDGSNFTLKIRSTKLEDSAMYFCASTKREGRITDTQYFGPGTRLTVL.

This clonotype appeared a few times. The chain joins TRBV9 to TRBJ2-7; 12 nucleotides agree with TRBD1. CDR3 length: 15 amino acids. Germline V lookup: CDR1 SGDLS, CDR2 YYNGEE. V lost 0 bases to trimming and J lost 6 bases; unmatched junction nucleotides: 4. The CDR3 DNA reads TGTGCCAGCAGCGTAGAAGGGACAGGGGGCTTCGAGCAGTACTTC. It encodes CASSVEGTGGFEQYF.

This clonotype was detected only a few times. The rearrangement uses TRBV14 and TRBJ2-5; TRBD1 might be the D (5 bases). Trimming took off 0 bases at V and 2 bases at J, with 10 bases between the two ends. Germline loops: CDR1 SGHDN, CDR2 FVKESK. CDR3 length: 15 amino acids. DNA of the CDR3: TGTGCCAGCAGCCAAGAATTGGGGCTACAAGAGACCCAGTACTTC. It translates to CASSQELGLQETQYF.

Points on this clonotype: One end of the junction varies from germline; a read error may be responsible. The chain joins TRBV6-2 or TRBV6-3 to TRBJ2-1; perhaps TRBD2 as D (5 bases). The CDR3 sequence is 13 residues long. CDR1 MNHEY and CDR2 SVGEGT come from the germline V gene. CDR3 sequence reads: CASSSDPGLTLIF. CDR3 bases: TGTGCCAGCAGCTCTGACCCCGGACTCACCCTCATCTTC.

This clonotype was found many times. CDR3 coding DNA: TGTGCCAGCAGCTACATGGGATCTACAGATACGCAGTATTTT. Its translation: CASSYMGSTDTQYF. The rearrangement uses TRBV7-9 and TRBJ2-3; D not certain. CDR3 size: 14 residues. Trimming cost V 4 bases and J 3 bases, with 11 bases left between them. The germline V gene has CDR1 SEHNR and CDR2 FQNEAQ (reference sequence).

A note on this clonotype: Its ends do not fully match the called genes, so a read error is possible. V is TRBV30 and J is TRBJ2-7; no clear D. This CDR3 contains 14 residues. The germline V gene has CDR1 GTSNPN and CDR2 SVGIG (reference sequence). CDR3 coding DNA: TGTGCCTGGAGTCCGTCATCCGTCTCCTACGAGCAGTGCTTC. This encodes CAWSPSSVSYEQCF.

This clonotype was counted ten times or more. The genes are TRBV2 and TRBJ2-1, with TRBD1 as a possible D gene (8 bases). V lost 6 bases to trimming and J lost 9 bases, with 15 bases between them. CDR1 and CDR2 (germline): SNHLY, FYNNEI. The CDR3 spans 13 residues. This chain's CDR3 is CASRVQGEGEQFF. CDR3 bases: TGTGCCAGCAGGGTACAGGGGGAGGGTGAGCAGTTCTTC.

In this sample, this clonotype turned up many times. The chain is built from TRBV5-1 and TRBJ2-7; tentatively, D is TRBD1 (7 bases). The CDR3 has 15 amino acids. Germline loops: CDR1 SGHRS, CDR2 YFSETQ. V lost 4 bases and J 0 bases, leaving 14 bases between the germline ends. The CDR3 DNA is TGCGCCAGCAGCGGTAACAGGGGAGGCTCCTACGAGCAGTACTTC. It is translated as CASSGNRGGSYEQYF. Together with reference TRBV5-1 and TRBJ2-7, the CDR3 gives the full variable domain: KAGVTQTPRYLIKTRGQQVTLSCSPISGHRSVSWYQQTPGQGLQFLFEYFSETQRNKGNFPGRFSGRQFSNSRSEMNVSTLELGDSALYLCASSGNRGGSYEQYFGPGTRLTVT.

This clonotype was counted only a few times. The chain joins TRBV2 to TRBJ1-1, with 11 bases that match TRBD1. Germline V gene sequence: CDR1 SNHLY, CDR2 FYNNEI. This CDR3 spans 16 amino acids. Trimming at V came to 6 bases and at J to 5 bases, leaving 11 bases not matched to a gene. The CDR3 nucleotides are TGTGCCAGCAGCCGGACAGGGGGCGCGATAGTAACTGAAGCTTTCTTT. Residues: CASSRTGGAIVTEAFF.

V and J are TRBV7-7 and TRBJ2-3; D is unresolved. Per the germline V gene, CDR1 is SSHAT and CDR2 is FNYEAQ (reference sequence). The CDR3 totals 13 residues. Trimming removed 5 bases at V and 6 bases at J, with 12 bases between. CDR3 region: CASSLDLADTQYF. The CDR3 region has the DNA TGTGCCAGCAGCCTTGATCTGGCGGATACGCAGTATTTT.

The table lists this clonotype with many counts. The chain carries TRBV20-1 and TRBJ2-1; D might be TRBD2 (6 bases). Germline V gene data show CDR1 as DFQATT and CDR2 as SNEGSKA (reference sequence). Trimming took 6 bases from V and 3 from J, leaving 12 bases between them. This CDR3 spans 13 amino acids. The CDR3 DNA sequence: TGCAGTGCCAGGCGGGACTTCTACAATGAGCAGTTCTTC. Its protein is CSARRDFYNEQFF.